The source of this T cell receptor (beta chain) is a study of neurological immune-mediated disorders. Study outcomes and limitations: Across subjects, expanded clones had no CDR3 amino acid sequences in common, pointing to private repertoires in all groups.

Synthesis of cDNA was carried out by template-switch 5'RACE. The reaction used 10-nucleotide random UMIs. TCRdb reprocessed the 5' RACE reads with MiXCR, giving one entry per CDR3 protein. The sample gives more than 70,000 distinct CDR3 sequences, around a tenth of which show up once; 1.8% is in the top ten. Blood bank volunteers in Maryland, USA, served as healthy controls. From 2 million PBMCs stored at -80 C, the unsorted libraries were generated. Of note for this clonotype: Its antigen remains unidentified.

Germline V gene data show CDR1 as SGHVS and CDR2 as FQNEAQ. The V and J ends lost 4 bases and 2 bases, in that order; junction bases with no gene match: 8. The CDR3 consists of 16 residues. Sequenced: PBMCs. The receptor's source is a man aged 40-49 years in good health. The chain couples TRBV7-8 to TRBJ2-3; 8 nucleotides match TRBD2. The CDR3 bases are TGTGCCAGCAGCTCTGACGGGGGGGTTTCCACAGATACGCAGTATTTT. Residues: CASSSDGGVSTDTQYF. The variable domain in full, with the rest retrieved from reference TRBV7-8 and TRBJ2-3, is GAGVSQSPRYKVAKRGQDVALRCDPISGHVSLFWYQQALGQGPEFLTYFQNEAQLDKSGLPSDRFFAERPEGSVSTLKIQRTQQEDSAVYLCASSSDGGVSTDTQYFGPGTRLTVL.